This TCR beta chain is from a study of post-analysis software for immune sequencing data. Regarding the study as a whole: Under F measure analysis, samples from one preparation batch co-clustered strongly. Among multiple sclerosis patients, normalized Chao1 diversity was significantly below that of controls. Among five TRBV segments more frequent in patients than controls were TRBV5-6, TRBV5-1 and TRBV20-1.

Worth noting for this clonotype: Its specificity is unknown.

The CDR3 sequence is 17 residues long. Germline CDR1 is SGHTA and CDR2 is FQGTGA. V shed 1 base, J shed 4 bases, and the junction held 10 bases outside the gene matches. Every TCR beta cDNA library bore unique molecular identifiers. Around 460,000 cDNA molecules came from around 1 to 9.1 million T cells. One entry per CDR3 protein results from TCRdb running MiXCR on the PCR reads. The table lists about 770,000 distinct CDR3 sequences, about 43% of them singletons. Sample: blood. The receptor's source is a girl between 10 and 17 years old with multiple sclerosis. The V and J genes are TRBV7-3 and TRBJ2-3, with TRBD2 matching over 8 bases. The CDR3 region is CASSLIGALAGSDTQYF. The CDR3 bases are TGTGCCAGCAGCTTAATCGGCGCCCTAGCGGGCTCAGATACGCAGTATTTT.